The 26 T cell receptor beta chains below all came from one sample that was sequenced in a study of cytomegalovirus exposure and HLA in healthy donors. The PCR had 60 Vbeta and 13 Jbeta primers. This table comes from immunoSEQ multiplex PCR, and its TCRdb copy is limited to in-frame clones, with some not included. Among around 64,000 clones listed, around 78% were seen once. Material: PBMCs. Receptors originate from a man between 18 and 29 years old in good health and CMV-seropositive.

The gene calls are TRBV30 and TRBJ1-2, with 9 bases aligning to TRBD1. V was clipped by 8 bases and J by 4 bases; unmatched bases: 5. CDR1 is GTSNPN and CDR2 is SVGIG in the germline V gene (reference sequence). This CDR3 is 12 amino acids long. CDR3 coding DNA: TGTGCCCGGGACAGGGAAACCTATGGCTACACCTTC. Its translation is CARDRETYGYTF.

This sequence joins TRBV2 and TRBJ2-7; 10 bases map to TRBD1. The CDR3 is 16 amino acids. CDR1 is SNHLY, CDR2 FYNNEI, per germline. The J segment lost 2 bases and the V segment lost 8 bases, leaving 12 bases of the junction unmatched. CDR3 sequence reads: CASCPGQGPLTYEQYF. The CDR3 nucleotides are TGTGCCAGCTGTCCGGGACAGGGGCCCCTCACCTACGAGCAGTACTTC.

The V call is TRBV11-2, the J call TRBJ2-7; 9 positions match TRBD2. The CDR3 sequence is 14 residues long. The germline V gene has CDR1 SGHAT and CDR2 FQNNGV. V trimming: 5 bases; J trimming: 3 bases; junction bases outside the gene matches: 5. The CDR3 sequence is CASSPQTSGYEQYF. The CDR3 bases are TGTGCCAGCAGCCCTCAGACTAGCGGCTACGAGCAGTACTTC. Full variable domain (rest looked up from reference TRBV11-2 and TRBJ2-7): EAGVAQSPRYKIIEKRQSVAFWCNPISGHATLYWYQQILGQGPKLLIQFQNNGVVDDSQLPKDRFSAERLKGVDSTLKIQPAKLEDSAVYLCASSPQTSGYEQYFGPGTRLTVT.

The chain links TRBV13 to TRBJ1-1; perhaps TRBD1 as D (5 bases). Germline V CDR1 and CDR2: PRHDT, FYEKMQ (reference sequence). The CDR3 is made up of 13 amino acids. V shed 1 base and J shed 4 bases, with 7 bases lying between them. Here the CDR3 DNA reads TGTGCCAGCAGCTTAGCCCAGGGCACTGAAGCTTTCTTT. It encodes CASSLAQGTEAFF.

The V gene is TRBV11-1, the J gene TRBJ1-1, with unresolved D. Germline V gene lookup returns CDR1 SGHAT and CDR2 FQDESV (reference sequence). Trimming shortened V by 5 bases and J by 0 bases, and 4 bases separated the two germline ends. This CDR3 spans 12 amino acids. The DNA for the CDR3 is TGTGCCAGCAGCCAGATGAACACTGAAGCTTTCTTT. Its translation: CASSQMNTEAFF.

In this sample, this clone turned up a few times. Other DNA variants within this sample encode the same CDR3. This sequence joins TRBV19 and TRBJ2-7; maybe TRBD2 (5 bases). This CDR3 contains 12 residues. The V end lost 1 base, the J end lost 7 bases, and 8 bases lay between the germline ends. Germline CDR1 LNHDA, CDR2 SQIVND (reference sequence). The CDR3 region has the DNA TGTGCCAGTAGTATAGGACCGGGGGAGCAGTACTTC. It is translated as CASSIGPGEQYF.

This rearrangement joins TRBV7-2 to TRBJ2-5; no reliable D call. Germline lookup yields CDR1 SGHTA and CDR2 FQGNSA. With 5 bases removed from V and 4 bases from J, the gap between germline ends came to 14 bases. This CDR3 is 14 amino acids long. CDR3 residues: CASSLRVSRETQYF. In DNA, the CDR3 is TGTGCCAGCAGCCTACGGGTGTCCCGAGAGACCCAGTACTTC.

The chain recombines TRBV6-1 with TRBJ2-5; 9 positions match TRBD2. Germline V gene data show CDR1 as MNHNS and CDR2 as SASEGT. The trim removed 4 bases at V and 3 bases at J, leaving 3 bases unmatched. The CDR3 is 14 amino acids. Here the CDR3 DNA reads TGTGCCAGCAGTGTCCTAGCGGGAAAAGAGACCCAGTACTTC. It specifies CASSVLAGKETQYF.

The rearrangement links TRBV27 to TRBJ2-5; D is unresolved. CDR1 is MNHEY, CDR2 SMNVEV, per germline (reference sequence). The CDR3 has 13 amino acids. Deletions cut 2 bases from V and 4 bases from J, with 8 bases between. The CDR3 sequence: CASSLISGETQYF. CDR3 in DNA: TGTGCCAGCAGTTTAATTTCCGGAGAGACCCAGTACTTC.

This chain uses TRBV7-2 with TRBJ1-2; D is possibly TRBD1 (6 bases). The V gene's germline CDR1 is SGHTA and CDR2 FQGNSA. Trimming took 6 bases from V and 4 from J, leaving 15 bases between them. The CDR3 totals 14 residues. CDR3 nucleotide sequence: TGTGCCAGCAGTACCGGACAGCCCGGCTATGGCTACACCTTC. It encodes CASSTGQPGYGYTF.

The CDR3 loop reads CASSLSGVTGELFF. In nucleotides, the CDR3 is TGTGCCAGCAGTCTAAGCGGGGTTACCGGGGAGCTGTTTTTT. The rearrangement uses TRBV2 and TRBJ2-2, with 7 bases matching TRBD2. V gave up 5 bases and J gave up 5 bases; unmatched junction bases: 5. CDR3 size: 14 residues. CDR1 SNHLY and CDR2 FYNNEI come from the germline V gene.

V and J are TRBV7-6 and TRBJ1-1; 8 positions match TRBD1. Germline loops: CDR1 SGHVS, CDR2 FNYEAQ. Trimming cost V 4 bases and J 1 base; bases outside gene matches: 2. CDR3 length: 14 residues. This chain's CDR3 is CASSSGGRNTEAFF. Here the CDR3 DNA reads TGTGCCAGCAGCTCAGGGGGCCGGAACACTGAAGCTTTCTTT. Drawing the rest from reference TRBV7-6 and TRBJ1-1, the complete variable domain is GAGVSQSPRYKVTKRGQDVALRCDPISGHVSLYWYRQALGQGPEFLTYFNYEAQQDKSGLPNDRFSAERPEGSISTLTIQRTEQRDSAMYRCASSSGGRNTEAFFGQGTRLTVV.

CDR3 coding DNA: TGTGCCACCAGCACGCACACAGAGAACTATGGCTACACCTTC. It specifies CATSTHTENYGYTF. The rearrangement joins TRBV15 to TRBJ1-2; D is unresolved. The V end lost 4 bases, the J end lost 2 bases, and 11 bases lay between the germline ends. CDR3 size: 14 residues. CDR1 and CDR2 (germline): LNHNV, YYDKDF (reference sequence).

The chain carries TRBV7-8 and TRBJ2-2; the match to TRBD2 covers 8 bases. The V segment lost 4 bases and the J segment 3 bases; nucleotides outside the gene matches: 7. CDR3 length equals 16 residues. Germline CDR1 is SGHVS and CDR2 is FQNEAQ. The DNA of the CDR3 is TGTGCCAGCAGCTCGCGGGGGGCGCTTGACACCGGGGAGCTGTTTTTT. Protein: CASSSRGALDTGELFF.

DNA of the CDR3: TGCGCCAGCAGCCAGTCCCAGGGGAACACTGAAGCTTTCTTT. It is translated as CASSQSQGNTEAFF. This chain uses TRBV4-1 with TRBJ1-1, with D possibly being TRBD1 (5 bases). Germline V gives CDR1 MGHRA, CDR2 YSYEKL. This CDR3 spans 14 amino acids. V lost 3 bases, J lost 1 base, and 9 bases lay in between.

The J gene is TRBJ1-1, the V gene TRBV6-5; possible D gene TRBD1, 5 bases. With 7 bases removed from V and 4 bases from J, the gap between germline ends came to 19 bases. The CDR3 has 15 residues. Germline V gene lookup returns CDR1 MNHEY and CDR2 SVGAGI. CDR3 region: CASNFVGRGVTEAFF. In nucleotides, the CDR3 is TGTGCCAGCAATTTCGTGGGCCGGGGGGTCACTGAAGCTTTCTTT.

V and J are TRBV28 and TRBJ2-7; the D gene is possibly TRBD2 (5 bases). This CDR3 has 14 amino acids. Per the germline V gene, CDR1 is MDHEN and CDR2 is SYDVKM. Trimming removed 6 bases from V and 3 bases from J, with 15 bases in between. CDR3 region: CASSLEGSLYEQYF. DNA for the CDR3: TGTGCCAGCAGCCTGGAAGGGAGCCTCTACGAGCAGTACTTC.

This clone was found once. The DNA for the CDR3 is TGTGCCAGCAGCCCTCGGGGAGGGAGCTCCTACGAGCAGTACTTC. Translated: CASSPRGGSSYEQYF. The chain combines TRBV9 with TRBJ2-7; 7 positions match TRBD2. Germline values: CDR1 SGDLS, CDR2 YYNGEE. J gave up 0 bases and V 4 bases, and 7 bases lay outside the gene matches. The CDR3 runs to 15 residues. The variable domain in full, with the rest retrieved from reference TRBV9 and TRBJ2-7, is DSGVTQTPKHLITATGQRVTLRCSPRSGDLSVYWYQQSLDQGLQFLIQYYNGEERAKGNILERFSAQQFPDLHSELNLSSLELGDSALYFCASSPRGGSSYEQYFGPGTRLTVT.

V and J are TRBV9 and TRBJ2-5; 7 bases agree with TRBD2. Germline V gene data show CDR1 as SGDLS and CDR2 as YYNGEE. This CDR3 is built from 14 residues. V was pared by 1 base and J by 5 bases, with 5 bases of the junction left unmatched. The CDR3: CASSVSSGPETQYF. The CDR3, as DNA: TGTGCCAGCAGCGTATCTAGCGGCCCGGAGACCCAGTACTTC.

The chain combines TRBV5-6 with TRBJ2-5, with no clear D. The CDR3 has 13 amino acids. Germline-derived CDR1 and CDR2 are SGHDT and YYEEEE. With 2 bases removed from V and 1 base from J, the gap between germline ends came to 6 bases. The CDR3 sequence: CASSFSGQETQYF. The CDR3 region has the DNA TGTGCCAGCAGCTTCAGTGGCCAAGAGACCCAGTACTTC. The full variable domain, in which reference TRBV5-6 and TRBJ2-5 provide the parts outside the CDR3, is DAGVTQSPTHLIKTRGQQVTLRCSPKSGHDTVSWYQQALGQGPQFIFQYYEEEERQRGNFPDRFSGHQFPNYSSELNVNALLLGDSALYLCASSFSGQETQYFGPGTRLLVL.

This clone is a singleton in its sample. The chain links TRBV30 to TRBJ1-6, with TRBD1 matching 7 bases. V lost 4 bases and J lost 0; bases outside the gene matches: 12. Germline V gene lookup returns CDR1 GTSNPN and CDR2 SVGIG (reference sequence). CDR3 length equals 18 residues. The CDR3 loop is CAWTSNTGVSSYNSPLHF. CDR3 sequence (DNA): TGTGCCTGGACCTCCAACACAGGGGTGAGCTCCTATAATTCACCCCTCCACTTT.

The table lists this clone with a count of one. V is TRBV5-8 and J is TRBJ1-6; D remains unclear. The germline CDR1 and CDR2 sequences are SGHTS and YDEGEE. V lost 1 base and J lost 0, with 8 bases in between. CDR3 length: 16 amino acids. The CDR3 DNA is TGTGCCAGCAGCTTGTCAGGAAGCTCCTATAATTCACCCCTCCACTTT. Translation: CASSLSGSSYNSPLHF. Full variable domain (outside the CDR3, taken from reference TRBV5-8 and TRBJ1-6): EAGVTQSPTHLIKTRGQQATLRCSPISGHTSVYWYQQALGLGLQFLLWYDEGEERNRGNFPPRFSGRQFPNYSSELNVNALELEDSALYLCASSLSGSSYNSPLHFGNGTRLTVT.

The CDR3 region has the DNA TGTGCCAGCAGCTCGACAGGACCGCGAAACAATGAGCAGTTCTTC. Protein product: CASSSTGPRNNEQFF. The chain employs TRBV5-4 and TRBJ2-1; weak D call: TRBD1 (6 bases). The ends were cut back, 3 bases at V and 5 bases at J, with 15 bases in the middle. The CDR3 sequence is 15 residues long. Germline assignment: CDR1 SGHNT and CDR2 YYREEE (reference sequence).

This CDR3 reads CASREGFQETQYF. DNA of the CDR3: TGTGCCAGCAGGGAGGGGTTCCAAGAGACCCAGTACTTC. The V call is TRBV6-1, the J call TRBJ2-5; a weak D match, TRBD2 (6 bases). The germline V gene encodes CDR1 MNHNS and CDR2 SASEGT. Trimming stripped 6 bases from V and 1 base from J, with 9 bases between. This CDR3 has 13 amino acids.

This chain links TRBV7-9 with TRBJ1-2; 7 positions agree with TRBD1. Germline loops: CDR1 SEHNR, CDR2 FQNEAQ (reference sequence). The trim removed 5 bases at V and 6 bases at J, leaving 9 bases unmatched. The CDR3 extends over 14 amino acids. This CDR3 is CASSLGDRAHGYTF. CDR3 nucleotides: TGTGCCAGCAGCCTCGGAGACAGGGCTCATGGCTACACCTTC.

The chain has TRBV27 and TRBJ2-1; TRBD2 might be the D (6 bases). This CDR3 spans 12 amino acids. Looked up from germline, CDR1 is MNHEY and CDR2 is SMNVEV (reference sequence). V was trimmed by 2 bases and J by 8 bases, leaving 7 bases between them. The CDR3 sequence: CASSLGGHEQFF. For the CDR3, the DNA is TGTGCCAGCAGTTTAGGAGGGCATGAGCAGTTCTTC.